A single sample gave rise to the 24 T cell receptor beta chains below, sequenced in a study of blood T cell repertoires in COVID-19. Libraries were prepared by immunoSEQ multiplex PCR; TCRdb keeps only in-frame clonotypes and omits some of them. The table includes about 130,000 clones, around 83% detected once. Sequencing was carried out using peripheral blood. Receptors originate from a man aged 40-49 years with active or convalescent COVID-19.

The chain links TRBV6-5 to TRBJ1-6; 8 bases match TRBD1. The V gene end was trimmed by 4 bases and the J gene end by 8 bases; junction bases not matched to a gene: 7. The germline V gene encodes CDR1 MNHEY and CDR2 SVGAGI. The CDR3 length is 15 residues. CDR3 residues: CASSSTDRVDSPLHF. As DNA, the CDR3 is TGTGCCAGCAGTTCCACGGACAGGGTCGATTCACCCCTCCACTTT.

This clone was recorded once. The rearrangement links TRBV11-2 to TRBJ2-3; 7 nucleotides align to TRBD2. The V gene's germline CDR1 is SGHAT and CDR2 FQNNGV. The trim removed 5 bases at V and 2 bases at J, leaving 4 bases unmatched. The length of the CDR3 is 14 residues. CDR3 region: CASSLGGNTDTQYF. The CDR3 DNA sequence: TGTGCCAGCAGCCTCGGGGGGAACACAGATACGCAGTATTTT.

This chain connects TRBV6-5 to TRBJ1-4; TRBD1 agrees at 8 bases. The CDR3 loop spans 15 amino acids. The germline V gene encodes CDR1 MNHEY and CDR2 SVGAGI. Losses at the gene ends were 6 bases for V and 7 bases for J; bases not matched to a gene: 10. DNA of the CDR3: TGTGCCAGCAGCTTGGTGCAGGGGGCGCGTGAAAAACTGTTTTTT. This gives the protein CASSLVQGAREKLFF.

This clone was seen only once. This sequence joins TRBV27 and TRBJ2-7, with TRBD1 identical over 8 bases. The CDR3 is made up of 16 amino acids. Losses at the gene ends were 6 bases for V and 1 base for J; bases not matched to a gene: 11. The germline V gene has CDR1 MNHEY and CDR2 SMNVEV (reference sequence). In DNA, the CDR3 is TGTGCCAGCAGGCTTATAGGACAGGGTGGATCCTACGAGCAGTACTTC. This translates into CASRLIGQGGSYEQYF.

The genes are TRBV2 and TRBJ1-2; TRBD1 matches at 9 bases. Losses at the gene ends were 5 bases for V and 8 bases for J; bases not matched to a gene: 6. Per the germline V gene, CDR1 is SNHLY and CDR2 is FYNNEI. The CDR3 has 13 residues. The CDR3 sequence: CASSMGTGRGYTF. The CDR3 DNA reads TGTGCCAGCAGTATGGGGACAGGGAGGGGCTACACCTTC.

The chain couples TRBV27 to TRBJ2-1; 8 bases agree with TRBD2. Germline CDR1 reads MNHEY; CDR2 reads SMNVEV (reference sequence). The CDR3 consists of 13 residues. The J segment lost 8 bases and the V segment lost 10 bases, leaving 10 bases of the junction unmatched. The CDR3 region has the DNA TGTGCCACCCGGCGCGGGGGGCTGTATGAGCAGTTCTTC. Translated, it gives CATRRGGLYEQFF.

V is TRBV9 and J is TRBJ2-4; D ambiguous. The CDR3 loop spans 14 amino acids. CDR1 is SGDLS and CDR2 is YYNGEE in the germline V gene. The germline V and J ends were trimmed by 4 bases and 9 bases, with 17 bases remaining between them. The CDR3 DNA follows: TGTGCCAGCAGCACCCTAGGAGATCTCGGCATTCAGTACTTC. Translation: CASSTLGDLGIQYF.

The chain recombines TRBV5-1 with TRBJ2-4; 10 positions match TRBD1. Looked up from germline, CDR1 is SGHRS and CDR2 is YFSETQ. Losses at the gene ends were 4 bases for V and 8 bases for J; bases not matched to a gene: 3. CDR3 length equals 13 residues. The CDR3 loop is CASSRDRGDIQYF. The CDR3 bases are TGCGCCAGCAGCCGGGACAGGGGAGACATTCAGTACTTC.

This sequence joins TRBV28 and TRBJ1-5, with TRBD1 matching over 8 bases. With 7 bases clipped from V and 3 bases from J, the junction kept 5 bases outside the gene matches. The CDR3 contains 14 residues. Germline loops: CDR1 MDHEN, CDR2 SYDVKM. The CDR3 nucleotides read TGTGCCAGCACCGGGACAGGTTCCAATCAGCCCCAGCATTTT. Its translation: CASTGTGSNQPQHF.

This sequence joins TRBV10-1 and TRBJ2-7, with D maybe TRBD2 (6 bases). CDR3 length: 13 amino acids. The V end was cut by 5 bases, the J end by 6 bases, with 14 bases between. The germline V gene encodes CDR1 WNHNN and CDR2 SYGVQD (reference sequence). The CDR3 reads CASSQGGAREQYF. The CDR3 DNA is TGCGCCAGCAGTCAGGGAGGCGCCCGCGAGCAGTACTTC.

This clone has a single count. This chain joins TRBV3-1 (or the pseudogene TRBV3-2) and TRBJ2-3; a possible D gene is TRBD2 (6 bases). Trimming pared 7 bases from V and 6 bases from J, leaving 11 bases between. The CDR3 totals 12 residues. CDR1 and CDR2 from the germline V gene are LGHDT and YNNKEL (reference sequence). In DNA form, the CDR3 reads TGTGCCAGCATTGTAGCGGTCGATACGCAGTATTTT. Translation: CASIVAVDTQYF.

The chain joins TRBV18 to TRBJ2-3; 8 bases are shared with TRBD1. CDR3 length: 13 amino acids. Germline V lookup: CDR1 KGHSH, CDR2 LQKENI. The V segment lost 4 bases and the J segment 4 bases; nucleotides outside the gene matches: 1. This CDR3 reads CASSRDRSDTQYF. Written as DNA, the CDR3 is TGTGCCAGCTCACGGGACAGGTCAGATACGCAGTATTTT.

As regards this clone: The junction shows a germline mismatch at one end, possibly a read error. J is TRBJ2-2 and V is TRBV7-7, with TRBD2 matching over 11 bases. Germline assignment: CDR1 SSHAT and CDR2 FNYEAQ (reference sequence). The CDR3 is made up of 17 amino acids. This CDR3 reads CASSSTSGGANTGELFF. The DNA of the CDR3 is TGTGCTAGCAGCTCCACTAGCGGGGGCGCGAACACCGGGGAGCTGTTTTTT.

This clone appeared a few times. The chain combines TRBV27 with TRBJ1-2; tentative D call: TRBD1 (5 bases). From germline, CDR1 is MNHEY and CDR2 SMNVEV (reference sequence). This CDR3 region has 17 residues. V dropped 3 bases and J dropped 6 bases, with 23 bases sitting between them. For the CDR3, the DNA is TGTGCCAGCAGTTTGATCCACATGGAGGGTGGGGCGCATGGCTACACCTTC. Protein product: CASSLIHMEGGAHGYTF.

In this sample, this clone turned up a few times. At the DNA level, this CDR3 is encoded by other sequences in the same sample as well. CDR3 nucleotide sequence: TGTGCCTGGACAGGGGGCTACGAGCAGTACTTC. Translating it yields CAWTGGYEQYF. V and J are TRBV30 and TRBJ2-7, with TRBD1 matching over 7 bases. Trimming cost V 4 bases and J 3 bases; bases outside gene matches: 0. The germline gives CDR1 GTSNPN, CDR2 SVGIG (reference sequence). CDR3 size: 11 residues.

This clone was picked up many times. The V and J genes are TRBV7-2 and TRBJ2-2; TRBD2 might be the D (6 bases). The CDR3 runs to 16 residues. CDR1 SGHTA and CDR2 FQGNSA come from the germline V gene. Trimming left V 3 bases short and J 4 bases short, with 15 bases between. The CDR3 region is CASSFFLGSVTGELFF. The CDR3 DNA reads as TGTGCCAGCAGCTTTTTCCTCGGGAGCGTCACCGGGGAGCTGTTTTTT.

J is TRBJ2-1 and V is TRBV7-9, with 13 bases matching TRBD2. The CDR3 totals 19 residues. The trim removed 4 bases at V and 1 base at J, leaving 10 bases unmatched. Per the germline V gene, CDR1 is SEHNR and CDR2 is FQNEAQ (reference sequence). The CDR3 region is CASSSRRGTSGESYNEQFF. The CDR3 nucleotides are TGTGCCAGCAGCTCCCGGAGGGGGACTAGCGGGGAATCCTACAATGAGCAGTTCTTC.

The V and J genes are TRBV7-2 and TRBJ2-7; 8 nucleotides match TRBD2. The CDR3 covers 14 residues. V trimming: 0 bases; J trimming: 6 bases; junction bases outside the gene matches: 4. Germline lookup yields CDR1 SGHTA and CDR2 FQGNSA. The CDR3 sequence: CASSLAFSGVEQYF. CDR3 in DNA: TGTGCCAGCAGCTTAGCGTTTAGCGGGGTCGAGCAGTACTTC.

The chain is built from TRBV11-3 and TRBJ2-3, with 7 nucleotides matching TRBD1. CDR1 and CDR2 from the germline V gene are SGHNT and YENEEA. The CDR3 runs 13 residues. The V and J ends lost 3 bases and 4 bases, in that order; junction bases with no gene match: 1. The CDR3 spells CASSFGQADTQYF. For the CDR3, the DNA is TGTGCCAGCAGCTTCGGACAGGCAGATACGCAGTATTTT.

This clone is a singleton in its sample. This sequence joins TRBV10-2 and TRBJ2-1; D perhaps matches TRBD2 (6 bases). The V gene's germline CDR1 is WSHSY and CDR2 SAAADI. Trimming removed 8 bases from V and 0 bases from J, with 14 bases in between. The CDR3 loop spans 15 amino acids. CDR3 region: CASGTLAPSYNEQFF. The CDR3 DNA is TGCGCCAGCGGGACGCTAGCGCCCTCCTACAATGAGCAGTTCTTC.

The chain recombines TRBV6-6 with TRBJ2-5; D ambiguous. This CDR3 is 12 amino acids long. V dropped 2 bases and J dropped 4 bases, with 5 bases sitting between them. Germline assignment: CDR1 MNHNY and CDR2 SVGAGI (reference sequence). This CDR3 is CASSYVGETQYF. For the CDR3, the DNA is TGTGCCAGCAGTTACGTCGGAGAGACCCAGTACTTC.

The V gene is TRBV7-9, the J gene TRBJ1-1; TRBD1 agrees at 8 bases. CDR1 is SEHNR and CDR2 is FQNEAQ in the germline V gene (reference sequence). The CDR3 is 13 amino acids. The junction had 3 bases not matched to a gene; V was cut back by 5 bases and J by 4 bases. The CDR3 protein is CASSPQGGTEAFF. The CDR3 DNA reads TGTGCCAGCAGCCCACAGGGGGGCACTGAAGCTTTCTTT.

CDR3 DNA sequence: TGTGCCAGCAGCCCCCCCGGGGATAGCAATCAGCCCCAGCATTTT. This encodes CASSPPGDSNQPQHF. The chain carries TRBV6-2 or TRBV6-3 and TRBJ1-5; no clear D. V lost 6 bases and J lost 0, with 12 bases in between. This CDR3 is built from 15 residues. Germline V gene data show CDR1 as MNHEY and CDR2 as SVGEGT.

This clone was counted once. The rearrangement links TRBV5-1 to TRBJ2-2, with a possible D match to TRBD1 (5 bases). Trimming removed 3 bases at V and 0 bases at J, with 12 bases between. The length of the CDR3 is 16 residues. CDR1 and CDR2 from the germline V gene are SGHRS and YFSETQ. The CDR3 bases are TGCGCCAGCAGCTCGGCTAAGACAGCGAACACCGGGGAGCTGTTTTTT. Its protein is CASSSAKTANTGELFF.